A selection of T cell receptor beta chains follows, all from one sample in a study of CD8 T cells in ankylosing spondylitis. TCRdb re-called the 5' RACE reads with MiXCR, one entry per CDR3 protein. Of 450,000 to 550,000 distinct CDR3 sequences detected, less than 6% appear once; the ten largest clones hold around 3.5%. The sequenced sample consisted of blood, either unsorted or a sorted T cell fraction (not recorded which). The receptors were gathered from a male donor with ankylosing spondylitis. CDR3s include the opening cysteine and the closing phenylalanine or tryptophan. A D gene is named only where the DNA matches it firmly. Clone size, where shown, is once, few, many, or a class for clones that have expanded.

d_gene | abundance | j_gene | v_gene | CDR3nt | CDR3aa
TRBD2 | few | TRBJ2-1 | TRBV9 | TGTGCCAGCAGCCCCTCGACTAGCGGGAGTGGAATCCATGAGCAGTTCTTC | CASSPSTSGSGIHEQFF
- | many | TRBJ1-2 | TRBV5-6 | TGTGCCAGCAGCTTGAGCCACGGCTACACCTTC | CASSLSHGYTF
TRBD2 | many | TRBJ2-7 | TRBV4-2 | TGTGCCAGCAGCCAAGTTAGACGGGGGGAATCCTACGAGCAGTACTTC | CASSQVRRGESYEQYF
- | many | TRBJ1-5 | TRBV7-2 | TGTGCCAGCAGCTTAAGTTTAGGGGGAAATCAGCCCCAGCATTTT | CASSLSLGGNQPQHF
- | many | TRBJ2-1 | TRBV6-2/TRBV6-3 | TGTGCCAGCAGTTATGGCGGGCCTCCCCTCAATGAGCAGTTCTTC | CASSYGGPPLNEQFF
- | many | TRBJ1-1 | TRBV18 | TGTGCCAGCTCACCCCCGGGATCGTACACTGAAGCTTTCTTT | CASSPPGSYTEAFF
- | many | TRBJ2-1 | TRBV29-1 | TGCAGCGTGGCGGGGAGAATCTCCTACAATGAGCAGTTCTTC | CSVAGRISYNEQFF
- | many | TRBJ2-1 | TRBV12-3/TRBV12-4 | TGTGCCAGCACCCCCGGGGGAATCTCCTACAATGAGCAGTTCTTC | CASTPGGISYNEQFF
TRBD1 | - | TRBJ2-5 | TRBV11-2 | TGTGCCAGCAGCTCCAGACAGGGGTATCGGGAGACCCAGTACTTC | CASSSRQGYRETQYF
- | many | TRBJ2-1 | TRBV5-1 | TGCGCCAGCAGCTTGGGGGGGGTCGAGGACATTCCCCTCTTC | CASSLGGVEDIPLF
- | - | TRBJ1-1 | TRBV3-1 | TGTGCCAGCAGCCAAGCGCACGGCGGAGCTTTCTTT | CASSQAHGGAFF
TRBD1 | - | TRBJ1-1 | TRBV6-2/TRBV6-3 | TGTGCCAGCAGTTACGGACAGGGCCATCGCACTGAAGCTTTCTTT | CASSYGQGHRTEAFF
- | many | TRBJ1-1 | TRBV18 | TGTGCCAGCTCACCACGGGATCAGGCCCAAGCTTTCTTT | CASSPRDQAQAFF
- | many | TRBJ2-3 | TRBV4-3 | TGCGCCAGCAGCCAAGTGTGGCAGGTCACAGATACGCAGTATTTT | CASSQVWQVTDTQYF
- | many | TRBJ2-1 | TRBV7-6 | TGTGCCAGCAGCTTAACTCCCGGGTACAATGAGCAGTTCTTC | CASSLTPGYNEQFF
- | many | TRBJ1-2 | TRBV9 | TGTGCCAGCAGCGCCTACGGGGCTCACTATGGCTACACCTTC | CASSAYGAHYGYTF
- | few | TRBJ2-7 | TRBV7-8 | TGTGCCAGCAGCTTGAGCTTCAACTCCTACGAGCAGTACTTC | CASSLSFNSYEQYF
TRBD2 | many | TRBJ2-4 | TRBV6-2/TRBV6-3 | TGTGCCAGCAGTCCCGGACTAGCGGCATACATTCAGTACTTC | CASSPGLAAYIQYF
TRBD1 | many | TRBJ1-1 | TRBV5-1 | TGCGCCAGCAGGGGACAGGGGGCCTTGACTGAAGCTTTCTTT | CASRGQGALTEAFF
- | many | TRBJ1-2 | TRBV7-9 | TGTGCCAGCAGCCCACAACCCAGGGGTGGCTACACCTTC | CASSPQPRGGYTF